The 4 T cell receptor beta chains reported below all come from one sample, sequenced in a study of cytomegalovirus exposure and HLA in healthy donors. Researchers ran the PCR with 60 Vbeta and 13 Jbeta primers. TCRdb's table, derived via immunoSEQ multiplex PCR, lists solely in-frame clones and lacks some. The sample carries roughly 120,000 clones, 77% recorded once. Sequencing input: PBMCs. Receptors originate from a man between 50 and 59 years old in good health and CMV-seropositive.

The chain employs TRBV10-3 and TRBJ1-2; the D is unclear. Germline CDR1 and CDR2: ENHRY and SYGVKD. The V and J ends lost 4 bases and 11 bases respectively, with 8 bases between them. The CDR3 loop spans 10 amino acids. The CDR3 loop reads CAISGESYTF. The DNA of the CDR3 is TGTGCCATCAGTGGGGAGAGTTACACCTTC.

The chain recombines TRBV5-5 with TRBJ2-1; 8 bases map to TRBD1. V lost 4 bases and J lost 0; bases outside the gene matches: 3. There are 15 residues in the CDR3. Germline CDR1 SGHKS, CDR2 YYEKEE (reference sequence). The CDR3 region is CASSVTGASYNEQFF. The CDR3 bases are TGTGCCAGCAGCGTGACAGGGGCCTCCTACAATGAGCAGTTCTTC.

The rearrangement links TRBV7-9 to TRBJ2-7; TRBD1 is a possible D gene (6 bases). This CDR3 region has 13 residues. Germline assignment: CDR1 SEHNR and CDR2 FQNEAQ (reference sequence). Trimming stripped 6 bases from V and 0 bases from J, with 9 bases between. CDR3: CASSPDSSYEQYF. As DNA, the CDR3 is TGTGCCAGCAGTCCGGACAGCTCCTACGAGCAGTACTTC. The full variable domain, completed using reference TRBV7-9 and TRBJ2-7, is DTGVSQNPRHKITKRGQNVTFRCDPISEHNRLYWYRQTLGQGPEFLTYFQNEAQLEKSRLLSDRFSAERPKGSFSTLEIQRTEQGDSAMYLCASSPDSSYEQYFGPGTRLTVT.

This CDR3 reads CASSPAGFGGYTF. In nucleotides, the CDR3 is TGTGCCAGCTCACCAGCGGGGTTCGGTGGCTACACCTTC. The rearrangement links TRBV18 to TRBJ1-2; D not resolved. CDR3 size: 13 residues. Between the trimmed V and J ends, which lost 2 bases and 7 bases, there was a span of 11 bases. In germline, CDR1 is KGHSH, CDR2 LQKENI.